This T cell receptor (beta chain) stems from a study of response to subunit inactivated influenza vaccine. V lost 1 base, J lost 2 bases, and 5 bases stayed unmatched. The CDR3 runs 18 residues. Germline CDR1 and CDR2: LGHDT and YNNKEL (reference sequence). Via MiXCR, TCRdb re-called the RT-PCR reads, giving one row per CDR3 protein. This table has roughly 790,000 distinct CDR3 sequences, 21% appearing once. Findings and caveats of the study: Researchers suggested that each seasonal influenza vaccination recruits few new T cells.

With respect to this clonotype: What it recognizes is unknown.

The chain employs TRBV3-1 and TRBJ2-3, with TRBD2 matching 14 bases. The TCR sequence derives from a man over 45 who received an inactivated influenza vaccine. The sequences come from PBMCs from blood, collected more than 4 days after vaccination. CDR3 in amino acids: CASSQGGLAGGVTDTQYF. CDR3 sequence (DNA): TGTGCCAGCAGCCAAGGTGGACTAGCGGGGGGAGTCACAGATACGCAGTATTTT.